This entry lists 23 T cell receptor beta chains sequenced from one sample in a study of blood T cells in healthy people across ages. A J-beta primer mix and a sample-barcoded 5' primer were used in a second PCR of roughly 6 to 11 cycles. TCRdb reanalysed the 5' RACE reads using MiXCR and keeps one entry per CDR3 protein. The top ten hold 18% of the sample, which has 500,000 to 600,000 distinct CDR3 sequences, 27% seen once. The sequenced material came from blood. The receptors were sampled from a woman aged 70-85 years in good health.

This clonotype came up once. The genes are TRBV24-1 and TRBJ2-5; D is undetermined. The CDR3 is 15 residues long. Trimming pared 3 bases from V and 2 bases from J, leaving 12 bases between. The germline gives CDR1 KGHDR, CDR2 SFDVKD. CDR3: CATSDASGLQETQYF. The CDR3 bases are TGTGCCACCAGTGATGCGTCGGGTTTGCAAGAGACCCAGTACTTC.

This chain uses TRBV20-1 with TRBJ2-2; tentatively, D is TRBD1 or TRBD2 (5 bases each). Germline CDR1 is DFQATT and CDR2 is SNEGSKA (reference sequence). The CDR3 extends over 17 amino acids. V was pared by 0 bases and J by 6 bases, with 20 bases between. CDR3 protein: CSARDPRGDGDSGELFF. The CDR3 nucleotides read TGCAGTGCTAGAGATCCAAGAGGGGACGGTGATTCCGGGGAGCTGTTTTTT.

This sequence joins TRBV12-3 or TRBV12-4 and TRBJ1-6; the match to TRBD1 covers 8 bases. The CDR3 sequence is 13 residues long. Trimming took 6 bases from V and 10 from J; bases not matched to a gene: 5. Here the CDR3 reads CASRQGVVSPLHF. The CDR3 coding sequence is TGTGCCAGCAGACAGGGGGTAGTATCACCCCTCCACTTT.

The genes are TRBV7-9 and TRBJ2-5, with TRBD1 as a possible D gene (6 bases). Per germline, CDR1 SEHNR and CDR2 FQNEAQ (reference sequence). V lost 5 bases and J lost 4, with 11 bases in between. CDR3 size: 13 residues. The CDR3: CASSKDSIETQYF. The CDR3 DNA is TGTGCCAGCAGCAAGGACAGTATAGAGACCCAGTACTTC. Full variable domain (rest looked up from reference TRBV7-9 and TRBJ2-5): DTGVSQNPRHKITKRGQNVTFRCDPISEHNRLYWYRQTLGQGPEFLTYFQNEAQLEKSRLLSDRFSAERPKGSFSTLEIQRTEQGDSAMYLCASSKDSIETQYFGPGTRLLVL.

CDR3 nucleotides: TGTGCCAGCAGTTACCTTGGACTAGATCAAGAGACCCAGTACTTC. Encoded protein: CASSYLGLDQETQYF. The chain joins TRBV6-2 or TRBV6-3 to TRBJ2-5; 7 bases agree with TRBD2. This CDR3 is 15 amino acids long. Germline trimming cut 2 bases from V and 2 bases from J; bases unmatched to any gene: 5. CDR1 MNHEY and CDR2 SVGEGT come from the germline V gene.

The gene calls are TRBV5-1 and TRBJ2-5; D gene uncertain. The CDR3 runs 13 residues. Trimming removed 1 base from V and 6 bases from J, with 10 bases in between. Per the germline V gene, CDR1 is SGHRS and CDR2 is YFSETQ. As DNA, the CDR3 is TGCGCCAGCAGCTTGAATCTCGGGCAGACCCAGTACTTC. Amino acid sequence: CASSLNLGQTQYF.

A few counts support this clonotype. The chain joins TRBV9 to TRBJ2-7; D is uncertain. Between the trimmed V and J ends, which lost 4 bases and 2 bases, there was a span of 13 bases. The CDR3 has 14 amino acids. CDR1 and CDR2 (germline): SGDLS, YYNGEE. The CDR3 bases are TGTGCCAGCAGCCCCCGGTTGAACGCCTACGAGCAGTACTTC. Translating it yields CASSPRLNAYEQYF. The entire variable domain, with the rest obtained from reference TRBV9 and TRBJ2-7, is as follows: DSGVTQTPKHLITATGQRVTLRCSPRSGDLSVYWYQQSLDQGLQFLIQYYNGEERAKGNILERFSAQQFPDLHSELNLSSLELGDSALYFCASSPRLNAYEQYFGPGTRLTVT.

This clonotype was detected a few times. The chain employs TRBV20-1 and TRBJ2-2; D remains unclear. This CDR3 has 13 amino acids. The V end was cut by 4 bases, the J end by 4 bases, with 10 bases between. Germline values: CDR1 DFQATT, CDR2 SNEGSKA (reference sequence). In DNA, the CDR3 is TGCAGTGCTATTGACTTTATCACCGGGGAGCTGTTTTTT. Its translation is CSAIDFITGELFF.

This clonotype showed up just a few times. The chain carries TRBV15 and TRBJ2-5, with D perhaps TRBD2 (6 bases). CDR1 is LNHNV and CDR2 is YYDKDF in the germline V gene (reference sequence). CDR3 size: 14 residues. V was pared by 8 bases and J by 4 bases, with 17 bases between. CDR3 region: CATLTGGRGETQYF. Written as DNA, the CDR3 is TGTGCCACCCTTACCGGGGGTAGAGGAGAGACCCAGTACTTC.

V is TRBV24-1 and J is TRBJ2-1; 15 bases map to TRBD2. This CDR3 contains 16 residues. Germline trimming cut 5 bases from V and 7 bases from J; bases unmatched to any gene: 5. Germline V gene data show CDR1 as KGHDR and CDR2 as SFDVKD. CDR3 protein: CATSAHGTSGGNEQFF. The CDR3 coding sequence is TGTGCCACCAGTGCGCACGGGACTAGCGGGGGGAATGAGCAGTTCTTC.

The CDR3 protein is CASSQGVGEQYF. DNA of the CDR3: TGTGCCAGCAGCCAAGGAGTAGGTGAGCAGTACTTC. The chain joins TRBV3-1 to TRBJ2-7; D gene unclear. Germline V gene sequence: CDR1 LGHDT, CDR2 YNNKEL (reference sequence). V shed 1 base and J shed 7 bases, with 8 bases lying between them. The CDR3 contains 12 residues.

The rearrangement joins TRBV4-2 to TRBJ2-5, with D unclear. The end of the DNA aligns better with TRBJ2-7, so the J call may be wrong. This CDR3 comprises 16 residues. The germline V gene has CDR1 LGHNA and CDR2 YNFKEQ. The CDR3 loop reads CASSQVARQSSYEQYF. The CDR3 nucleotides are TGTGCCAGCAGCCAAGTCGCACGGCAGAGCTCCTACGAGCAGTACTTC.

The table lists this clonotype with a few counts. The chain combines TRBV7-2 with TRBJ2-1; 8 nucleotides agree with TRBD1. CDR1 SGHTA and CDR2 FQGNSA come from the germline V gene. Trimming took 4 bases from V and 5 from J; bases not matched to a gene: 4. This CDR3 has 14 amino acids. In nucleotides, the CDR3 is TGTGCCAGCAGCTCCAGGACAGGGAACAATGAGCAGTTCTTC. This translates into CASSSRTGNNEQFF.

This clonotype showed up just a few times. The rearrangement links TRBV18 to TRBJ2-7; D may be TRBD2 (6 bases). Germline V gene sequence: CDR1 KGHSH, CDR2 LQKENI. V lost 8 bases and J lost 4, with 15 bases in between. The CDR3 is 13 residues long. The CDR3 reads CASSPPGAYEQYF. Written as DNA, the CDR3 is TGTGCCAGCAGCCCACCGGGAGCTTACGAGCAGTACTTC.

The J gene is TRBJ2-7, the V gene TRBV27; D is possibly TRBD2 (6 bases). This CDR3 is built from 13 residues. The germline V gene encodes CDR1 MNHEY and CDR2 SMNVEV (reference sequence). The V gene lost 3 bases and the J gene lost 6 bases, with 12 bases spanning the gap. The CDR3 is CASSLGGRSEQYF. CDR3 DNA sequence: TGTGCCAGCAGTTTGGGGGGACGCTCCGAGCAGTACTTC.

V is TRBV5-1 and J is TRBJ2-1; no clear D gene. The germline CDR1 and CDR2 sequences are SGHRS and YFSETQ. The CDR3 has 14 residues. Trimming cost V 4 bases and J 7 bases, with 15 bases left between them. As DNA, the CDR3 is TGCGCCAGCAGCATAAATGGACGTGTTAATGAGCAGTTCTTC. Its protein is CASSINGRVNEQFF. The whole variable domain, remainder taken from reference TRBV5-1 and TRBJ2-1, is KAGVTQTPRYLIKTRGQQVTLSCSPISGHRSVSWYQQTPGQGLQFLFEYFSETQRNKGNFPGRFSGRQFSNSRSEMNVSTLELGDSALYLCASSINGRVNEQFFGPGTRLTVL.

The V call is TRBV11-2, the J call TRBJ2-1; D may match TRBD1 or TRBD2 (5 bases each). TRBJ2-7 explains the end of the DNA better; the J call may be wrong. Germline-derived CDR1 and CDR2 are SGHAT and FQNNGV. This CDR3 has 16 amino acids. CDR3 region: CASSLLSGQGPYEQYF. CDR3 coding DNA: TGTGCCAGCAGCTTACTTTCCGGGCAGGGACCCTACGAGCAGTACTTC.

As regards this clonotype: Relative to the germline gene, one junction end is altered; a read error may explain this. The rearrangement links TRBV20-1 to TRBJ2-3; D possibly corresponds to TRBD2 (6 bases). Germline lookup yields CDR1 DFQATT and CDR2 SNEGSKA (reference sequence). This CDR3 contains 13 residues. The CDR3 protein is CSSRRGSPDTQYF. The CDR3 nucleotides read TGCAGTTCTAGACGGGGGTCCCCAGATACGCAGTATTTT.

This chain connects TRBV4-3 to TRBJ2-4; tentative D call: TRBD1 (5 bases). The CDR3 is 13 amino acids. The ends were cut back, 1 base at V and 9 bases at J, with 10 bases in the middle. Per the germline V gene, CDR1 is LGHNA and CDR2 is YSLEER. The CDR3 loop is CASSQGLGVIQYF. The CDR3 DNA follows: TGCGCCAGCAGCCAAGGTTTAGGGGTCATTCAGTACTTC.

The CDR3 loop is CSARATHVSLHTEAFF. The CDR3 DNA follows: TGCAGTGCTAGAGCAACCCACGTCTCCCTTCACACTGAAGCTTTCTTT. This chain joins TRBV20-1 and TRBJ1-1; D not resolved. The CDR3 extends over 16 amino acids. The V and J ends lost 1 base and 3 bases respectively, with 18 bases between them. Germline V gives CDR1 DFQATT, CDR2 SNEGSKA (reference sequence).

This chain connects TRBV29-1 to TRBJ2-5; the D gene could be TRBD1 or TRBD2 (6 bases each). V shed 6 bases and J shed 7 bases, with 18 bases lying between them. CDR3 length: 13 amino acids. CDR1 is SQVTM and CDR2 is ANQGSEA in the germline V gene. This CDR3 is CSVVEGGGTTQYF. CDR3 coding DNA: TGCAGCGTGGTGGAGGGGGGCGGGACGACCCAGTACTTC.

This clonotype occurred a few times. This chain uses TRBV5-4 with TRBJ1-1; D gene ambiguous. Germline V gives CDR1 SGHNT, CDR2 YYREEE (reference sequence). Trimming removed 3 bases at V and 7 bases at J, with 19 bases between. CDR3 size: 15 residues. CDR3 sequence (DNA): TGTGCCAGCAGCTCTATCCCGGGTCGGAAAGATGAAGCTTTCTTT. This encodes CASSSIPGRKDEAFF.

In its sample, this clonotype was seen a few times. This chain connects TRBV30 to TRBJ2-1; D ambiguous. The CDR3 contains 13 residues. Trimming left V 1 base short and J 1 base short, with 5 bases between. Germline CDR1 GTSNPN, CDR2 SVGIG (reference sequence). The CDR3 nucleotides are TGTGCCTGGAGTGAACAGTCCTACAATGAGCAGTTCTTC. It translates to CAWSEQSYNEQFF.